The 21 T cell receptor beta chains given below trace back to one sample, sequenced in a study of T cells in tuberculosis. Only in-frame clones appear in the TCRdb table, and some are missing; sequencing was by immunoSEQ multiplex PCR. Counted here are roughly 24,000 clones, approximately 97% occurring once; the ten biggest clones make up 6.2%. Sequencing used PBMCs. Source of these receptors: a donor aged 10 to 29 with latent tuberculosis or without tuberculosis infection.

The chain employs TRBV6-5 and TRBJ1-2, with D possibly matching TRBD1 (5 bases). Germline V gene sequence: CDR1 MNHEY, CDR2 SVGAGI. V was shortened by 2 bases and J by 7 bases, with 17 bases between the two germline ends. The CDR3 runs to 15 residues. In nucleotides, the CDR3 is TGTGCCAGCAGTTACCTCCCCTTCGGGGGAACTGGCTACACCTTC. Protein sequence: CASSYLPFGGTGYTF.

CDR3 bases: TGTGCCAGCATGGCAGGGAGGATCCTCGGAGAGACCCAGTACTTC. Its translation: CASMAGRILGETQYF. This chain uses TRBV6-1 with TRBJ2-5, with D maybe TRBD2 (6 bases). V gave up 7 bases and J gave up 4 bases, with 19 bases separating them. Germline V gene data show CDR1 as MNHNS and CDR2 as SASEGT. The CDR3 spans 15 residues.

This CDR3 is CASSELGGDTEAFF. CDR3 coding DNA: TGTGCCAGCAGTGAGCTGGGCGGGGACACTGAAGCTTTCTTT. The chain couples TRBV6-1 to TRBJ1-1; unclear D gene. Germline V gene data show CDR1 as MNHNS and CDR2 as SASEGT. V was cut by 3 bases and J by 3 bases, with 11 bases left in between. The CDR3 consists of 14 residues.

This clone was counted a single time. This chain joins TRBV30 and TRBJ1-2; D remains unclear. This CDR3 comprises 13 residues. Trimming cost V 1 base and J 8 bases, with 14 bases left between them. Germline lookup yields CDR1 GTSNPN and CDR2 SVGIG (reference sequence). CDR3 amino acids: CAWSEAGQVGYTF. CDR3 DNA sequence: TGTGCCTGGAGTGAAGCAGGCCAGGTGGGCTACACCTTC.

J is TRBJ2-7 and V is TRBV4-2; 9 nucleotides agree with TRBD2. The trim removed 0 bases at V and 3 bases at J, leaving 9 bases unmatched. Germline V gene lookup returns CDR1 LGHNA and CDR2 YNFKEQ. The CDR3 consists of 17 residues. In nucleotides, the CDR3 is TGTGCCAGCAGCCAAGAAGATCTAGCGGGAAAGGTCTACGAGCAGTACTTC. Translated, it gives CASSQEDLAGKVYEQYF.

J is TRBJ2-7 and V is TRBV5-8; D is perhaps TRBD1 (6 bases). CDR1 and CDR2 from the germline V gene are SGHTS and YDEGEE. CDR3 length: 18 amino acids. Trimming took off 1 base at V and 0 bases at J, with 20 bases between the two ends. CDR3 DNA: TGTGCCAGCAGCTTGCTAGTTTTTAACAGGGTGTTCTCCTACGAGCAGTACTTC. This encodes CASSLLVFNRVFSYEQYF.

J is TRBJ1-4 and V is TRBV9, with D unclear. Trimming took off 5 bases at V and 3 bases at J, with 5 bases between the two ends. Germline V gene sequence: CDR1 SGDLS, CDR2 YYNGEE. The CDR3 has 12 residues. The CDR3 nucleotides read TGTGCCAGCAGTCCTGCTAATGAAAAACTGTTTTTT. This translates into CASSPANEKLFF. Drawing the rest from reference TRBV9 and TRBJ1-4, the complete variable domain is DSGVTQTPKHLITATGQRVTLRCSPRSGDLSVYWYQQSLDQGLQFLIQYYNGEERAKGNILERFSAQQFPDLHSELNLSSLELGDSALYFCASSPANEKLFFGSGTQLSVL.

This CDR3 reads CASSPTGLAGPYEQYF. Written as DNA, the CDR3 is TGTGCCAGCAGCCCAACCGGGCTAGCGGGCCCCTACGAGCAGTACTTC. J is TRBJ2-7 and V is TRBV9; 8 nucleotides agree with TRBD2. The CDR3 totals 16 residues. Germline CDR1 SGDLS, CDR2 YYNGEE. With V trimmed by 4 bases and J by 2 bases, 11 bases remained unmatched.

J is TRBJ2-1 and V is TRBV6-1, with D unclear. CDR1 and CDR2 from the germline V gene are MNHNS and SASEGT. Between the trimmed V and J ends, which lost 2 bases and 8 bases, there was a span of 13 bases. The CDR3 has 14 residues. This chain's CDR3 is CASSELPLSDEQFF. The CDR3 nucleotides are TGTGCCAGCAGTGAACTACCCCTCTCGGATGAGCAGTTCTTC.

This clone was detected once. The chain has TRBV19 and TRBJ2-1; 15 bases agree with TRBD2. The CDR3 has 15 residues. V shed 9 bases and J 4 bases; nucleotides not matched to a gene: 4. Germline CDR1 reads LNHDA; CDR2 reads SQIVND (reference sequence). For the CDR3, the DNA is TGTGCCAGCGGACTAGCGGGAGGGATTTACAATGAGCAGTTCTTC. Translated: CASGLAGGIYNEQFF.

This rearrangement joins TRBV27 to TRBJ2-7; the D gene is possibly TRBD1 (5 bases). V lost 5 bases to trimming and J lost 5 bases, with 13 bases between them. Germline CDR1 reads MNHEY; CDR2 reads SMNVEV (reference sequence). The CDR3 is made up of 13 amino acids. The CDR3 reads CASSNRFGDEQYF. In DNA form, the CDR3 reads TGTGCCAGCAGTAACAGGTTCGGAGACGAGCAGTACTTC.

V and J are TRBV7-2 and TRBJ2-3; 12 bases align to TRBD2. The germline V gene encodes CDR1 SGHTA and CDR2 FQGNSA. The J segment lost 6 bases and the V segment lost 4 bases, leaving 8 bases of the junction unmatched. This CDR3 region has 16 residues. The CDR3 DNA is TGTGCCAGCAGCTCCCTAGCGGGGGGGCGTGTGGATACGCAGTATTTT. Protein: CASSSLAGGRVDTQYF.

The V gene is TRBV6-6, the J gene TRBJ2-7; 9 bases match TRBD1. V dropped 7 bases and J dropped 3; count of bases not matched to a gene: 7. Germline values: CDR1 MNHNY, CDR2 SVGAGI (reference sequence). The CDR3 consists of 14 residues. This CDR3 reads CASTPQGAGYEQYF. CDR3 nucleotides: TGTGCCAGCACTCCACAGGGGGCAGGCTACGAGCAGTACTTC.

The genes are TRBV7-9 and TRBJ1-1, with D tentatively TRBD1 (5 bases). The CDR3 runs 15 residues. Deletions cut 5 bases from V and 3 bases from J, with 16 bases between. CDR1 SEHNR and CDR2 FQNEAQ come from the germline V gene (reference sequence). CDR3 region: CASSPDRGEDTEAFF. CDR3 DNA sequence: TGTGCCAGCAGCCCAGACCGGGGGGAGGACACTGAAGCTTTCTTT.

The V gene is TRBV4-3, the J gene TRBJ2-2, with TRBD1 matching over 8 bases. The CDR3 is made up of 15 amino acids. V trimming: 3 bases; J trimming: 8 bases; junction bases outside the gene matches: 8. Per germline, CDR1 LGHNA and CDR2 YSLEER. As DNA, the CDR3 is TGCGCCAGCAGCCATGGGACAGGATCAAAGGGGGAGCTGTTTTTT. It translates to CASSHGTGSKGELFF.

This chain joins TRBV19 and TRBJ2-6, with D unclear. Trimming removed 5 bases at V and 2 bases at J, with 7 bases between. CDR1 is LNHDA and CDR2 is SQIVND in the germline V gene (reference sequence). The CDR3 extends over 14 amino acids. The CDR3 here is CASSLSAGANVLTF. CDR3 DNA: TGTGCCAGTAGTCTTTCCGCTGGGGCCAACGTCCTGACTTTC.

The chain couples TRBV7-2 to TRBJ2-2, with a possible D match to TRBD2 (5 bases). This CDR3 is built from 14 residues. Between the trimmed V and J ends, which lost 4 bases and 1 base, there was a span of 7 bases. Germline V gene lookup returns CDR1 SGHTA and CDR2 FQGNSA. This CDR3 reads CASSSTRNTGELFF. In DNA, the CDR3 is TGTGCCAGCAGCTCCACTAGGAACACCGGGGAGCTGTTTTTT.

V gene TRBV2 combines with J gene TRBJ1-1, with TRBD1 matching over 8 bases. This CDR3 comprises 14 residues. Germline CDR1 is SNHLY and CDR2 is FYNNEI. V shed 7 bases, J shed 5 bases, and the junction held 9 bases outside the gene matches. CDR3 amino acids: CASTLGQGRTEAFF. CDR3 DNA: TGTGCCAGCACCCTAGGACAGGGACGGACTGAAGCTTTCTTT.

The chain links TRBV30 to TRBJ2-7; possible D gene TRBD2, 6 bases. CDR3 size: 13 residues. The V and J ends lost 5 bases and 7 bases respectively, with 18 bases between them. Germline V gene lookup returns CDR1 GTSNPN and CDR2 SVGIG (reference sequence). The CDR3 coding sequence is TGTGCCTGGGGGGGGAATTCCCTAGGGGAGCAGTACTTC. Its translation: CAWGGNSLGEQYF.

The gene calls are TRBV27 and TRBJ1-6; D ambiguous. The V and J ends lost 3 bases and 5 bases respectively, with 14 bases between them. The germline gives CDR1 MNHEY, CDR2 SMNVEV (reference sequence). The CDR3 is made up of 16 amino acids. This CDR3 reads CASSFTGSHHNSPLHF. CDR3 DNA: TGTGCCAGCAGTTTTACCGGTTCCCACCATAATTCACCCCTCCACTTT.

The rearrangement joins TRBV7-2 to TRBJ2-1; D might be TRBD1 (5 bases). Germline lookup yields CDR1 SGHTA and CDR2 FQGNSA. V lost 8 bases and J 2 bases, leaving 13 bases between the germline ends. This CDR3 contains 14 residues. The DNA for the CDR3 is TGTGCCAGCGACCAGGGATTTGCCTACAATGAGCAGTTCTTC. Amino acid sequence: CASDQGFAYNEQFF.